This T cell receptor beta chain was sequenced in a study of T-cell reconstitution after alpha-beta-depleted transplantation in children. Germline assignment: CDR1 DFQATT and CDR2 SNEGSKA (reference sequence). The CDR3 runs 16 residues. The V segment lost 6 bases and the J segment 4 bases; nucleotides outside the gene matches: 13. Findings of the study overall: Expanded graft clones numbering several hundred reportedly gave rise to alpha-beta T cells about two months after transplant. From newly produced T cells came most of the T-cell counts and diversity one year after transplant. The study traced high day-60 TCRbeta diversity in some patients to surviving recipient T cells and thymic progenitors.

During its preparation, the TCRbeta library received unique molecular identifiers. MiXCR, applied by TCRdb to the PCR reads, yields one record per CDR3 protein. Of 70,000 to 95,000 distinct CDR3 sequences listed, 15% to 18% are singletons. The sample holds many counts of this clonotype. Its antigen remains unknown. V is TRBV20-1 and J is TRBJ2-1, with TRBD2 identical over 9 bases. Specimen: PBMCs, mostly from graft donor cells, collected 180 days after TCRalphabeta/CD19-depleted stem cell transplant. The receptor's source is a male patient aged 2-15 years who had a stem cell transplant for acute lymphoblastic leukemia, so the T cells may come from the graft donor. The CDR3 reads CSAPRTGLAKYNEQFF. The CDR3 DNA sequence: TGCAGTGCCCCCCGGACGGGACTAGCCAAGTACAATGAGCAGTTCTTC.